This section outlines one T cell receptor beta chain sequence together with its context. The antigen remains undetermined. PCR primers comprised 60 Vbeta and 13 Jbeta primers. Assay: immunoSEQ multiplex PCR; the TCRdb copy retains only in-frame clones and omits some. Of fewer than 200,000 clones in the sample, about 80% were seen once. The sample is drawn from a study of cytomegalovirus exposure and HLA in healthy donors. Study-level points and caveats: Sequencing likely produced, as an artifact, a cluster of highly shared sequence variants. Follow-up analysis later connected one missense variant in DCLRE1C with trimming of TCR beta V- and J-genes.

The CDR3 covers 16 residues. V was clipped by 6 bases and J by 2 bases, with 20 bases between them. Germline values: CDR1 LNHDA, CDR2 SQIVND (reference sequence). The clonotype originates from a man younger than 40 in good health and CMV-seropositive. The rearrangement joins TRBV19 to TRBJ2-7; TRBD2 might be the D (6 bases). Sequenced material: PBMCs. In nucleotides, the CDR3 is TGTGCCAGTAGCCCCCGGGGGACCGATGGGGCCTACGAGCAGTACTTC. This encodes CASSPRGTDGAYEQYF.